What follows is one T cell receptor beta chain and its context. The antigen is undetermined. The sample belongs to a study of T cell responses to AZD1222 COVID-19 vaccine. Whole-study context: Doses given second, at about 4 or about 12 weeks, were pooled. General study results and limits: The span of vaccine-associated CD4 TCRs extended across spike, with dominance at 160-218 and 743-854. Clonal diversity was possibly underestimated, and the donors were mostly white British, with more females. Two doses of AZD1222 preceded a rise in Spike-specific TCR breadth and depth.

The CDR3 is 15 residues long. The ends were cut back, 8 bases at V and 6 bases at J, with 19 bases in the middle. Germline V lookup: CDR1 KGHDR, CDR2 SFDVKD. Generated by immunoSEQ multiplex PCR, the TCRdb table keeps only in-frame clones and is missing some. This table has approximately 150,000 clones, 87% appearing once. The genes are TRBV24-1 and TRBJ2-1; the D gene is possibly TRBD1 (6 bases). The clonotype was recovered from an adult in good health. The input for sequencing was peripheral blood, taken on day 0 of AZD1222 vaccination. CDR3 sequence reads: CATTGITGPGNEQFF. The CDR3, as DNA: TGTGCCACCACAGGTATCACAGGGCCCGGCAATGAGCAGTTCTTC.